The next 28 T cell receptor beta chains were all read from a single sample in a study of CD8+CD57+ T cells in acquired aplastic anemia. The patients chosen for sequencing had shown expansion of CD8+CD57+ cells (detected by flow cytometry). Both TCR beta VDJ combination and CDR3 sequence profiling were carried out. Genomic DNA was the template for this profiling. Each CDR3 protein gets one entry after TCRdb re-called the reads with MiXCR. The sample yields 160,000 or so distinct CDR3 sequences, under 55% seen once. Sequencing was performed on sorted CD4+, CD8+, or CD8+CD57+ T cells (not recorded which) from PBMCs. The receptors were gathered from a human donor with aplastic anemia.

This clonotype was picked up many times. The J gene is TRBJ1-5, the V gene TRBV7-8, with TRBD1 matching 7 bases. The CDR3 is made up of 13 amino acids. V was pared by 5 bases and J by 15 bases, with 13 bases of the junction left unmatched. Per the germline V gene, CDR1 is SGHVS and CDR2 is FQNEAQ. Here the CDR3 reads CASSAPPGQLMHF. The CDR3 bases are TGTGCCAGCAGCGCCCCCCCGGGACAGCTTATGCATTTT.

This clonotype came up many times. V and J are TRBV2 and TRBJ1-2, with 12 bases matching TRBD1. Germline values: CDR1 SNHLY, CDR2 FYNNEI. This CDR3 is built from 17 residues. V shed 4 bases, J shed 4 bases, and the junction held 10 bases outside the gene matches. The CDR3 DNA is TGTGCCAGCAGTGGCGGGACAGGGGGCTTCAGAAGCTATGGCTACACCTTC. Its protein is CASSGGTGGFRSYGYTF.

This clonotype was seen only a few times. This chain uses TRBV10-1 with TRBJ2-1, with unresolved D. Trimming removed 0 bases from V and 10 bases from J, with 4 bases in between. The CDR3 consists of 11 residues. Germline-derived CDR1 and CDR2 are WNHNN and SYGVQD (reference sequence). This CDR3 reads CASSESREQFF. The CDR3 coding sequence is TGCGCCAGCAGTGAGTCCAGGGAGCAGTTCTTC.

There are many counts of this clonotype. J is TRBJ1-1 and V is TRBV20-1; D gene uncertain. The CDR3 contains 15 residues. In germline, CDR1 is DFQATT, CDR2 SNEGSKA (reference sequence). V was clipped by 1 base and J by 1 base, with 13 bases between them. Here the CDR3 reads CSARGGFLGNTEAFF. CDR3 nucleotide sequence: TGCAGTGCTAGAGGGGGATTCCTGGGGAACACTGAAGCTTTCTTT.

The V and J genes are TRBV5-1 and TRBJ2-3; 10 positions agree with TRBD1. The length of the CDR3 is 17 residues. J gave up 0 bases and V 5 bases, and 9 bases lay outside the gene matches. Germline V CDR1 and CDR2: SGHRS, YFSETQ. This CDR3 reads CASRDRGFLFSTDTQYF. The DNA for the CDR3 is TGCGCCAGCAGGGACAGGGGGTTTTTGTTTAGCACAGATACGCAGTATTTT.

The chain has TRBV19 and TRBJ1-4; D may be TRBD1 (6 bases). Trimming shortened V by 5 bases and J by 7 bases, and 14 bases separated the two germline ends. CDR1 and CDR2 from the germline V gene are LNHDA and SQIVND (reference sequence). The CDR3 consists of 14 residues. The DNA of the CDR3 is TGTGCCAGTAGTGATGGAGGGGGTGGTGAAAAACTGTTTTTT. Its protein is CASSDGGGGEKLFF.

This clonotype appeared a single time. The chain has TRBV9 and TRBJ2-1; the D gene is possibly TRBD1 (5 bases). V was clipped by 2 bases and J by 0 bases, with 12 bases between them. The CDR3 covers 16 residues. Germline V lookup: CDR1 SGDLS, CDR2 YYNGEE. CDR3: CASSVGASSSYNEQFF. As DNA, the CDR3 is TGTGCCAGCAGCGTTGGGGCTTCTAGCTCCTACAATGAGCAGTTCTTC.

The chain carries TRBV20-1 and TRBJ2-1; D may be TRBD2 (6 bases). The germline V gene encodes CDR1 DFQATT and CDR2 SNEGSKA (reference sequence). The germline V and J ends were trimmed by 5 bases and 6 bases, with 17 bases remaining between them. The CDR3 is made up of 14 amino acids. The chain's CDR3 is CSAPRVAAGNEQFF. Here the CDR3 DNA reads TGCAGTGCTCCTAGGGTAGCGGCCGGCAATGAGCAGTTCTTC.

Note on this clonotype: One junction end disagrees with the germline gene, perhaps due to a read error. The chain couples TRBV7-7 to TRBJ2-1, with D possibly TRBD2 on 6 matching bases. The germline gives CDR1 SSHAT, CDR2 FNYEAQ (reference sequence). This CDR3 has 14 amino acids. This CDR3 is CASSLGGASGEQFF. The CDR3 region has the DNA TGTGCTAGCAGCTTAGGAGGGGCCTCCGGTGAGCAGTTCTTC.

Points on this clonotype: A junction end diverges from the germline sequence, so it may reflect a read error. The J gene is TRBJ1-3, the V gene TRBV7-7; D is unresolved. There are 13 residues in the CDR3. The germline gives CDR1 SSHAT, CDR2 FNYEAQ (reference sequence). For the CDR3, the DNA is TGTGCTAGCAGCTCCGGTCTGGGAAACACCATATATTTT. It encodes CASSSGLGNTIYF.

The chain employs TRBV29-1 and TRBJ2-1, with D unclear. The ends were cut back, 6 bases at V and 3 bases at J, with 6 bases in the middle. Germline CDR1 SQVTM, CDR2 ANQGSEA. CDR3 length: 11 residues. The CDR3 DNA is TGCAGCGTCAAGGTCTACAATGAGCAGTTCTTC. It is translated as CSVKVYNEQFF.

This sequence joins TRBV19 and TRBJ1-1; D not resolved. The CDR3 spans 12 residues. V was pared by 3 bases and J by 1 base, with 3 bases between. The germline gives CDR1 LNHDA, CDR2 SQIVND (reference sequence). CDR3 protein: CASSIGNTEAFF. CDR3 nucleotides: TGTGCCAGTAGTATTGGGAACACTGAAGCTTTCTTT.

Notes on this clonotype: A much larger clone differs from this one at a single base, so this may be a read error. This CDR3 is missing its conserved last phenylalanine or tryptophan, likely due to a read error. The chain combines TRBV12-3 or TRBV12-4 with TRBJ2-5; D is possibly TRBD2 (6 bases). V lost 2 bases to trimming and J lost 5 bases, with 9 bases between them. The CDR3 spans 13 residues. The CDR3 spells CASSLWGVETQYS. The DNA for the CDR3 is TGTGCCAGCAGTTTATGGGGGGTCGAGACCCAGTACTCC.

In this sample, this clonotype turned up many times. This chain joins TRBV5-1 and TRBJ1-2; unclear D gene. Germline loops: CDR1 SGHRS, CDR2 YFSETQ. CDR3 length: 13 amino acids. V was clipped by 4 bases and J by 4 bases, with 11 bases between them. CDR3 region: CASSPPSIYGYTF. CDR3 sequence (DNA): TGCGCCAGCAGCCCCCCGTCGATCTATGGCTACACCTTC. Based on the CDR3 plus reference TRBV5-1 and TRBJ1-2, the full variable domain is KAGVTQTPRYLIKTRGQQVTLSCSPISGHRSVSWYQQTPGQGLQFLFEYFSETQRNKGNFPGRFSGRQFSNSRSEMNVSTLELGDSALYLCASSPPSIYGYTFGSGTRLTVV.

This clonotype occurred many times. The chain carries TRBV7-9 and TRBJ2-1, with 7 bases lining up with TRBD2. With 7 bases clipped from V and 10 bases from J, the junction kept 4 bases outside the gene matches. Looked up from germline, CDR1 is SEHNR and CDR2 is FQNEAQ (reference sequence). CDR3 length: 11 residues. CDR3: CASNLGGEQFF. The CDR3 DNA sequence: TGTGCCAGCAACTTGGGAGGGGAGCAGTTCTTC.

A few counts support this clonotype. The chain has TRBV10-3 and TRBJ1-6; D is perhaps TRBD1 (6 bases). V was cut by 10 bases and J by 7 bases, with 14 bases left in between. Germline lookup yields CDR1 ENHRY and CDR2 SYGVKD. CDR3 size: 13 residues. Here the CDR3 DNA reads TGTGCCAGCGGGTGGGGGGCGAATTCACCCCTCCACTTT. Its translation is CASGWGANSPLHF.

This clonotype was recorded at least ten times. The J gene is TRBJ2-7, the V gene TRBV12-3 or TRBV12-4; possible D gene TRBD1, 7 bases. The length of the CDR3 is 14 residues. Trimming shortened V by 6 bases and J by 3 bases, and 15 bases separated the two germline ends. In nucleotides, the CDR3 is TGTGCCAGCAGGATTGCGGGACAGAGCTACGAGCAGTACTTC. It is translated as CASRIAGQSYEQYF.

As for this clonotype: An end of the junction does not agree with germline; a read error may underlie this. This rearrangement joins TRBV7-7 to TRBJ2-1; TRBD2 matches at 7 bases. The CDR3 is made up of 15 amino acids. The germline CDR1 and CDR2 sequences are SSHAT and FNYEAQ (reference sequence). The CDR3 spells CASSLGGNAHNEQFF. CDR3 DNA: TGTGCTAGCAGCTTGGGGGGGAACGCACACAATGAGCAGTTCTTC.

This clonotype was detected many times. This chain joins TRBV6-4 and TRBJ1-2; 8 bases match TRBD1. CDR1 and CDR2 (germline): MRHNA, SNTAGT. V trimming: 1 base; J trimming: 2 bases; junction bases outside the gene matches: 12. This CDR3 contains 18 residues. CDR3 sequence reads: CASSDWAFGDRRNYGYTF. In nucleotides, the CDR3 is TGTGCCAGCAGTGACTGGGCTTTTGGGGACAGGAGAAACTATGGCTACACCTTC.

This clonotype was detected a few times. A single base separates this from a much larger clone, so it may be a read error. The rearrangement joins TRBV2 to TRBJ1-4; D is uncertain. Between the trimmed V and J ends, which lost 4 bases and 6 bases, there was a span of 3 bases. Germline V lookup: CDR1 SNHLY, CDR2 FYNNEI. The CDR3 has 11 residues. For the CDR3, the DNA is TGTGCCAGCAGTGGATATGAAAAACTGTTTTTT. Its translation is CASSGYEKLFF.

The chain is built from TRBV7-8 and TRBJ1-2; a possible D gene is TRBD1 (5 bases). The V and J ends lost 6 bases and 13 bases respectively, with 15 bases between them. CDR1 is SGHVS, CDR2 FQNEAQ, per germline. This CDR3 has 11 amino acids. This chain's CDR3 is CASSRTQSSTF. Here the CDR3 DNA reads TGTGCCAGCAGTCGGACACAATCTTCCACCTTC.

The gene calls are TRBV5-1 and TRBJ2-5; the D gene could be TRBD1 or TRBD2 (5 bases each). In germline, CDR1 is SGHRS, CDR2 YFSETQ. Trimming shortened V by 4 bases and J by 5 bases, and 21 bases separated the two germline ends. The CDR3 sequence is 16 residues long. CDR3 sequence reads: CASSLGTNARPETQYF. CDR3 nucleotide sequence: TGCGCCAGCAGCCTAGGGACCAATGCACGCCCGGAGACCCAGTACTTC. The whole variable domain, remainder taken from reference TRBV5-1 and TRBJ2-5, is KAGVTQTPRYLIKTRGQQVTLSCSPISGHRSVSWYQQTPGQGLQFLFEYFSETQRNKGNFPGRFSGRQFSNSRSEMNVSTLELGDSALYLCASSLGTNARPETQYFGPGTRLLVL.

In regard to this clonotype: Likely a read error: the CDR3 ends without its conserved phenylalanine or tryptophan. Because the CDR3's place on the DNA is in doubt, the DNA is left out and the CDR3 is given as listed by TCRdb. The J gene is TRBJ2-1, the V gene TRBV29-1; TRBD1 is the table's D call, not checked against the DNA. The germline gives CDR1 SQVTM, CDR2 ANQGSEA. Inclusive of both ends, the CDR3 amounts to 13 amino acids. The CDR3 sequence is CSASETGVGERFL.

The V and J genes are TRBV27 and TRBJ2-7; possibly TRBD2 for D (5 bases). The ends were cut back, 2 bases at V and 4 bases at J, with 18 bases in the middle. CDR1 and CDR2 from the germline V gene are MNHEY and SMNVEV (reference sequence). The CDR3 runs 16 residues. For the CDR3, the DNA is TGTGCCAGCAGTTTAGAGGGCCCTCAGCATGCTTACGAGCAGTACTTC. Its protein product is CASSLEGPQHAYEQYF.

This clonotype was detected ten times or more. The gene calls are TRBV5-5 and TRBJ1-1; D is unresolved. V lost 2 bases and J 3 bases, leaving 8 bases between the germline ends. From germline, CDR1 is SGHKS and CDR2 YYEKEE (reference sequence). The CDR3 runs 13 residues. The CDR3 sequence: CASSFWVDTEAFF. DNA for the CDR3: TGTGCCAGCAGCTTCTGGGTTGACACTGAAGCTTTCTTT.

The sample holds many counts of this clonotype. The chain carries TRBV9 and TRBJ1-1; D is uncertain. The CDR3 consists of 13 residues. The V gene's germline CDR1 is SGDLS and CDR2 YYNGEE. The V and J ends lost 0 bases and 1 base respectively, with 4 bases between them. The CDR3 DNA reads TGTGCCAGCAGCGTAGTTAGGAACACTGAAGCTTTCTTT. Translating gives CASSVVRNTEAFF.

This clonotype was observed a few times. This chain connects TRBV19 to TRBJ2-3; 10 nucleotides agree with TRBD2. Germline V lookup: CDR1 LNHDA, CDR2 SQIVND (reference sequence). CDR3 size: 15 residues. The CDR3 nucleotides read TGTGCTAGAGGGGCCGGGACTAGCGTAGGAGATACGCAGTATTTT. This encodes CARGAGTSVGDTQYF.

The chain uses TRBV20-1 and TRBJ2-7, with 9 positions matching TRBD1. Trimming at V came to 4 bases and at J to 5 bases, leaving 3 bases not matched to a gene. This CDR3 is built from 12 residues. Per the germline V gene, CDR1 is DFQATT and CDR2 is SNEGSKA (reference sequence). CDR3 sequence reads: CSANRGLNEQYF. The CDR3 bases are TGCAGTGCTAACAGGGGGCTCAACGAGCAGTACTTC.